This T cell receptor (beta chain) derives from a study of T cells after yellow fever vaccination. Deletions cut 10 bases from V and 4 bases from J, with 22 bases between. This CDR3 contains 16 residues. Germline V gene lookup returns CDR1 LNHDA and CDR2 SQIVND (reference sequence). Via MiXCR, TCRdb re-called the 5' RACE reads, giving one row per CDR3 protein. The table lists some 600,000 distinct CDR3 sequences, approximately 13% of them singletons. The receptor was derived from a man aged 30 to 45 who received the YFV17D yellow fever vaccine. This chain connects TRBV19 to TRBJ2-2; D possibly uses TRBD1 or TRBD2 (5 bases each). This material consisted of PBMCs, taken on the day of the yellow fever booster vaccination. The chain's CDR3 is CATELSGTVVTGELFF. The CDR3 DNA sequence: TGTGCCACCGAACTTTCCGGGACGGTGGTCACCGGGGAGCTGTTTTTT.